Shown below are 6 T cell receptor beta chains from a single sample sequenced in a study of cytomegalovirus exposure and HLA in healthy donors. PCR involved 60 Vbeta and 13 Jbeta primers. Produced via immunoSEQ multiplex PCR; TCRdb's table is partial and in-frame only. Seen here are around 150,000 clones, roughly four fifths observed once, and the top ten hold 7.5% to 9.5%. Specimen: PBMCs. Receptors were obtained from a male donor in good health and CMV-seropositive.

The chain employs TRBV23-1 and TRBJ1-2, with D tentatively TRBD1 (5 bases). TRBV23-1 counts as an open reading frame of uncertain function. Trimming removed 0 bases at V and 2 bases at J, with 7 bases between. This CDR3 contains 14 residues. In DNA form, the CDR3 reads TGCGCCAGCAGTCAATCAAGGACAAACTATGGCTACACCTTC. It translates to CASSQSRTNYGYTF.

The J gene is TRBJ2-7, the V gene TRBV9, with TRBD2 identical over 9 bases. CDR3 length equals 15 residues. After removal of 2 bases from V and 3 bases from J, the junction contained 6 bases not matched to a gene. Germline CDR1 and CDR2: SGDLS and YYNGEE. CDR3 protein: CASSVNSGSHYEQYF. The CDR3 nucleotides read TGTGCCAGCAGCGTTAATAGCGGGAGTCACTACGAGCAGTACTTC.

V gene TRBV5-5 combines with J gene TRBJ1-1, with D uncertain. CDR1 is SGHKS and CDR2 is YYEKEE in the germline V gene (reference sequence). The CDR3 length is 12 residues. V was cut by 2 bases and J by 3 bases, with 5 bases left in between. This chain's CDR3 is CASSFGYTEAFF. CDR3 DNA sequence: TGTGCCAGCAGCTTCGGTTACACTGAAGCTTTCTTT.

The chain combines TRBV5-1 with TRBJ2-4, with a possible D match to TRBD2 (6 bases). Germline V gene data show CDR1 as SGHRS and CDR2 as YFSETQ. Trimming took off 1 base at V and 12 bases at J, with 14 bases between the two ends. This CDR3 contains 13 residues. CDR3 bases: TGCGCCAGCAGCTTGTGGGGGGAAGGCAGTCAGTACTTC. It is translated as CASSLWGEGSQYF. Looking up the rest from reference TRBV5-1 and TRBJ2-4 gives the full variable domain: KAGVTQTPRYLIKTRGQQVTLSCSPISGHRSVSWYQQTPGQGLQFLFEYFSETQRNKGNFPGRFSGRQFSNSRSEMNVSTLELGDSALYLCASSLWGEGSQYFGAGTRLSVL.

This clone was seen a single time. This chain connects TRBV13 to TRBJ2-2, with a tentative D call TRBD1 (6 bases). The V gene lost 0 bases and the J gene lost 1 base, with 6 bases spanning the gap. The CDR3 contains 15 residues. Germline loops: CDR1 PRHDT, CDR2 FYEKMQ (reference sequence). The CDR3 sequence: CASSLGQGNTGELFF. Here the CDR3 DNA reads TGTGCCAGCAGCTTAGGACAGGGGAACACCGGGGAGCTGTTTTTT.

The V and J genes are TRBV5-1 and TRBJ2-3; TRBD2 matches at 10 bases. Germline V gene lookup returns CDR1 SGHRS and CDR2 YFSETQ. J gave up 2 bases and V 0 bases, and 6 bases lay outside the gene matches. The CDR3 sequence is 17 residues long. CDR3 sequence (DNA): TGCGCCAGCAGCTTGGGAGGAAGCGGGGGGGCCACAGATACGCAGTATTTT. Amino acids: CASSLGGSGGATDTQYF.